The clone carrying this TCR beta chain showed up just a few times. Its target is not known. The CDR3 sequence is 13 residues long. The ends lost 6 bases at V and 3 bases at J; junction bases unmatched: 5. Per the germline V gene, CDR1 is WNHNN and CDR2 is SYGVQD (reference sequence). These data are taken from a study of post-analysis software for immune sequencing data. Overall study findings and caveats: Controls had lower frequencies than patients of 4 or 5 TRBV segments, which included TRBV5-6, TRBV5-1 and TRBV20-1.

The TCR beta cDNA libraries carried unique molecular identifiers. MiXCR, applied by TCRdb to the PCR reads, yields one record per CDR3 protein. The table lists more than 450,000 distinct CDR3 sequences, around 47% of them singletons. Sequenced sample: blood. The chain has TRBV10-1 and TRBJ2-7; 7 nucleotides agree with TRBD1. This sequence originates from a girl aged 5-17 years with multiple sclerosis. CDR3 nucleotides: TGCGCCAGCAGCGACAGGGTGGGCTACGAGCAGTACTTC. Translation: CASSDRVGYEQYF.